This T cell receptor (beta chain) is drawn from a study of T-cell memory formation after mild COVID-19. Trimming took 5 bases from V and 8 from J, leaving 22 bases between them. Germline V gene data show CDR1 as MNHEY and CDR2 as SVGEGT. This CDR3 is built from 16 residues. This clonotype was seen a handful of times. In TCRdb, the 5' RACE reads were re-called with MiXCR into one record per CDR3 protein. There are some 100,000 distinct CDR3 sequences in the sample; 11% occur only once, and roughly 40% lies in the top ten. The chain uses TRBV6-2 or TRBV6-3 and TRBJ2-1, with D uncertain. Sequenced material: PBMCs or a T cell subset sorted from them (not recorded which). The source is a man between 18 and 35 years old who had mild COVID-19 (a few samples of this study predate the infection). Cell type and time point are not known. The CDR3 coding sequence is TGTGCCAGCAGTGAAAGCGAAGGGAATCGGGCCCATGAGCAGTTCTTC. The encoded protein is CASSESEGNRAHEQFF.